This T cell receptor (beta chain) is drawn from a study of blood T cell repertoires in COVID-19. The CDR3 extends over 16 amino acids. CDR1 is SEHNR and CDR2 is FQNEAQ in the germline V gene (reference sequence). V dropped 5 bases and J dropped 4; count of bases not matched to a gene: 13. The repertoire was sequenced with immunoSEQ multiplex PCR; TCRdb's copy has only in-frame clones and lacks some. The sample holds roughly 330,000 clones, around 87% seen once. The chain joins TRBV7-9 to TRBJ1-1, with 7 bases matching TRBD1. The source of this sequence is a young woman who had recovered from COVID-19. Sequences were obtained from PBMCs or T cells enriched from blood (not recorded which). The CDR3 DNA reads as TGTGCCAGCAGCCCCGACAGGGATCCTCCGAGCACTGAAGCTTTCTTT. Translation: CASSPDRDPPSTEAFF.